The T cell receptor (beta chain) under discussion was sequenced for a study of shared clonotypes between healthy human individuals. Produced via immunoSEQ multiplex PCR; TCRdb's table is partial and in-frame only. The data contain 530,000 or so clones, about three quarters of them seen just once; the ten biggest clones take up 9.5% to 15%. CDR3 length: 15 amino acids. The J segment lost 5 bases and the V segment lost 5 bases, leaving 4 bases of the junction unmatched. The germline V gene has CDR1 SEHNR and CDR2 FQNEAQ (reference sequence). V and J are TRBV7-9 and TRBJ2-3; 13 bases fit TRBD2. This receptor was obtained from a woman aged 40 to 50 in good health. Some clones in this sample may be carry-over from other donors' samples. Sequencing was carried out using PBMCs. The CDR3 loop is CASSHRTSGRDTQYF. CDR3 coding DNA: TGTGCCAGCAGCCATCGGACTAGCGGGAGAGATACGCAGTATTTT.